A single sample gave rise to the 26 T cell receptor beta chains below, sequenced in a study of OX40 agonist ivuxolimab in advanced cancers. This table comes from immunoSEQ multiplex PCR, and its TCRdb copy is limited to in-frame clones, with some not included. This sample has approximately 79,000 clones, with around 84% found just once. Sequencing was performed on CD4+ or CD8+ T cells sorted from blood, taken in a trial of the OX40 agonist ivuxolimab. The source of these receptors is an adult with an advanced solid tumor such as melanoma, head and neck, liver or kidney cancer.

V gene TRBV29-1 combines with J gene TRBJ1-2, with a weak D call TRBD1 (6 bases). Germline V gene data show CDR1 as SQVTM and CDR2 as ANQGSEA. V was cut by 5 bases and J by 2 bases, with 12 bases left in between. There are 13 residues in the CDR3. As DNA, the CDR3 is TGCAGCGTTTGGACAGTCCACAACTATGGCTACACCTTC. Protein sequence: CSVWTVHNYGYTF.

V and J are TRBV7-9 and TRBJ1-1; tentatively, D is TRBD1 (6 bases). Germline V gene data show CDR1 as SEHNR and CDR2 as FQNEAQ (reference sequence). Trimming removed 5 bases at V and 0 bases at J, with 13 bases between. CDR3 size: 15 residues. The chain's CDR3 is CASSTEGHMNTEAFF. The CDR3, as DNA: TGTGCCAGCAGCACCGAGGGACACATGAACACTGAAGCTTTCTTT.

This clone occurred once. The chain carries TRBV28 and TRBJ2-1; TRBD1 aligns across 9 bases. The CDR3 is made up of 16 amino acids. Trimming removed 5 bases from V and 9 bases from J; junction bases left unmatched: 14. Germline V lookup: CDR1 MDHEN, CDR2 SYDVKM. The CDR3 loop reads CASSPARTGAGSEQFF. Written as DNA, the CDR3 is TGTGCCAGCAGTCCAGCGAGGACAGGGGCTGGATCTGAGCAGTTCTTC.

As DNA, the CDR3 is TGTGCCAGCAGCCGAAGGCCCTTCGGTGAAGCTTTCTTT. Amino acids: CASSRRPFGEAFF. This sequence joins TRBV5-6 and TRBJ1-1; D unclear. Germline-derived CDR1 and CDR2 are SGHDT and YYEEEE. V was trimmed by 4 bases and J by 7 bases, leaving 14 bases between them. The CDR3 spans 13 residues.

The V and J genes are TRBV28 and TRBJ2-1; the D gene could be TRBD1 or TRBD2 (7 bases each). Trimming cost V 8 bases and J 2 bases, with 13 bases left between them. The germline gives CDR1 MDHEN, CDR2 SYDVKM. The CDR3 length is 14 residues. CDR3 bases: TGTGCCAGCGGGGACAGCGGGGCCTACAATGAGCAGTTCTTC. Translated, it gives CASGDSGAYNEQFF.

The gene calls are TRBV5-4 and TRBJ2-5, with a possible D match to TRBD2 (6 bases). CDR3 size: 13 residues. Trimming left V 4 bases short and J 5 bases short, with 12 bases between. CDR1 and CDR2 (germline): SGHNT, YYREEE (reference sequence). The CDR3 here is CASSPWEAETQYF. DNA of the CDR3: TGTGCCAGCAGCCCTTGGGAGGCGGAGACCCAGTACTTC.

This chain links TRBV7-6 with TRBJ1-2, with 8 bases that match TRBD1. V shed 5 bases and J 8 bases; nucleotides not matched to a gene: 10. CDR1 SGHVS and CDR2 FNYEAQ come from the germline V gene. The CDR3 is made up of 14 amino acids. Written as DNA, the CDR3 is TGTGCCAGCAGCCCGGGACAGGCCTCCTTCGGCTACACCTTC. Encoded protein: CASSPGQASFGYTF.

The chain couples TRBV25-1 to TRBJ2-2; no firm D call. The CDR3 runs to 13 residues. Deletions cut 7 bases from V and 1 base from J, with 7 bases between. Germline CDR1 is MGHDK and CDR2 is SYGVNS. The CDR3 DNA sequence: TGTGCCAGCAAGAAGGAGAACACCGGGGAGCTGTTTTTT. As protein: CASKKENTGELFF.

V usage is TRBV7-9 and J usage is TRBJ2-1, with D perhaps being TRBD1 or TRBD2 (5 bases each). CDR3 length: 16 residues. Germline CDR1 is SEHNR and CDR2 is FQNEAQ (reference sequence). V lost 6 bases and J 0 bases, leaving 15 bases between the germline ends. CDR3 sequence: CASSMGWGSSYNEQFF. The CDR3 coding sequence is TGTGCCAGCAGTATGGGATGGGGGAGCTCCTACAATGAGCAGTTCTTC.

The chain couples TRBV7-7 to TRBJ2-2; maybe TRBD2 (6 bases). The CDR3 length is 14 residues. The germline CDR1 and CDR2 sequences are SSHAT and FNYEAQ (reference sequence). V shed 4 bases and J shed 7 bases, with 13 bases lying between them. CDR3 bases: TGTGCCAGCAGCTCCGGGACTTTTGACGGGGAGCTGTTTTTT. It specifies CASSSGTFDGELFF.

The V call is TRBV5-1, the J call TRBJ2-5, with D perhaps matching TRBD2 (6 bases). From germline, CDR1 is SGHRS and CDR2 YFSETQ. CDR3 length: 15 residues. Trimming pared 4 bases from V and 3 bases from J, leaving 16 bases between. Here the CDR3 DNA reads TGCGCCAGCAGCACAAGAGCGGGTTTTGAAGAGACCCAGTACTTC. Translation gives CASSTRAGFEETQYF.

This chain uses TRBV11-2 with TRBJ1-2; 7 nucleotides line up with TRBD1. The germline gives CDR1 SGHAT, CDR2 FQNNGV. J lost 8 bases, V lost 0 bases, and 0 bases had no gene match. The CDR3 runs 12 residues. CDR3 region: CASSLEDRGYTF. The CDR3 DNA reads TGTGCCAGCAGCTTAGAGGACAGGGGCTACACCTTC.

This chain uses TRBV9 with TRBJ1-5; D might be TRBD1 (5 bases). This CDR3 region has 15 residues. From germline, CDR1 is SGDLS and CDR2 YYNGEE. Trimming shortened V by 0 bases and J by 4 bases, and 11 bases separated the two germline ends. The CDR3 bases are TGTGCCAGCAGCGTAGATGGGGCGGGAAATCAGCCCCAGCATTTT. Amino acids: CASSVDGAGNQPQHF.

The CDR3 reads CASSLGPGPNQPQHF. CDR3 coding DNA: TGTGCCAGCAGCTTAGGCCCAGGGCCCAATCAGCCCCAGCATTTT. The V call is TRBV11-2, the J call TRBJ1-5; D possibly corresponds to TRBD1 (5 bases). The CDR3 has 15 residues. From germline, CDR1 is SGHAT and CDR2 FQNNGV. V dropped 1 base and J dropped 3 bases, with 10 bases sitting between them.

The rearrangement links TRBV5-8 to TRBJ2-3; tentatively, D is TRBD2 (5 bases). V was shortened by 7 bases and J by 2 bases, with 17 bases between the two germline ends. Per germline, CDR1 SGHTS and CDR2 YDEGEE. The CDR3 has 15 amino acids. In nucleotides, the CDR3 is TGTGCCAGCTCGCCTTTGGGAGTAAACACAGATACGCAGTATTTT. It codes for CASSPLGVNTDTQYF.

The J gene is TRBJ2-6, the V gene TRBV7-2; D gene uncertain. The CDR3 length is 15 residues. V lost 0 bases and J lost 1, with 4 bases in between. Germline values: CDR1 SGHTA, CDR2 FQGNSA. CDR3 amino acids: CASSLAGSGANVLTF. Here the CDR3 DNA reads TGTGCCAGCAGCTTAGCGGGGTCTGGGGCCAACGTCCTGACTTTC.

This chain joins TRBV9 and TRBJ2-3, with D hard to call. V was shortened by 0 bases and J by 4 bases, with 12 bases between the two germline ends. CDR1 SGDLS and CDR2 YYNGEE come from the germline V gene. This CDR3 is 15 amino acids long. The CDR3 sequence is CASSVALNRADTQYF. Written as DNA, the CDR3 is TGTGCCAGCAGCGTAGCCCTTAACCGCGCAGATACGCAGTATTTT.

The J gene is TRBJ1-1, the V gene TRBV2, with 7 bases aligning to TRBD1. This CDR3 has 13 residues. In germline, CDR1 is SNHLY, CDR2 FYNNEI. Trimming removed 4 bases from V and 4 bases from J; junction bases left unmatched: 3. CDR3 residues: CASSATGATEAFF. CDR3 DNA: TGTGCCAGCAGTGCCACAGGGGCCACTGAAGCTTTCTTT.

For the CDR3, the DNA is TGTGCCAGCCAGGGTAGGCAAACCCAGTACTTC. Its translation is CASQGRQTQYF. The chain uses TRBV25-1 and TRBJ2-5, with D perhaps matching TRBD1 (5 bases). V was cut by 8 bases and J by 8 bases, with 12 bases left in between. The CDR3 consists of 11 residues. From germline, CDR1 is MGHDK and CDR2 SYGVNS. The variable domain in full, completed from reference TRBV25-1 and TRBJ2-5, reads EADIYQTPRYLVIGTGKKITLECSQTMGHDKMYWYQQDPGMELHLIHYSYGVNSTEKGDLSSESTVSRIRTEHFPLTLESARPSHTSQYLCASQGRQTQYFGPGTRLLVL.

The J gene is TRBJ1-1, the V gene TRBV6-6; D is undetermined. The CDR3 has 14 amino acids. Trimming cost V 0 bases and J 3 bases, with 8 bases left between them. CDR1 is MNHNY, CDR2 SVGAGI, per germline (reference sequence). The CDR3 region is CASSYSIRDTEAFF. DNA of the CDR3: TGTGCCAGCAGTTACTCGATACGGGACACTGAAGCTTTCTTT.

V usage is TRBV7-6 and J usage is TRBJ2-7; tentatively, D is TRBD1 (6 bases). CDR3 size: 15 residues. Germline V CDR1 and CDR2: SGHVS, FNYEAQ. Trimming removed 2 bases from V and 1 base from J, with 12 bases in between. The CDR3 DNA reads TGTGCCAGCAGCTTATACCCGGACAGTTCCTACGAGCAGTACTTC. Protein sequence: CASSLYPDSSYEQYF.

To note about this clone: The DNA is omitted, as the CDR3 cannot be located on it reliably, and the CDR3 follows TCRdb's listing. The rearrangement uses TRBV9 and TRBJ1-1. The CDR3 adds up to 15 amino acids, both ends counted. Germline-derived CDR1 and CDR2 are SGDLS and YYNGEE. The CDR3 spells CASSVDSLTALKLSF.

CDR3 bases: TGTGCCAGCAGCTTCGTGGGGGACGGGGAGCTGTTTTTT. This sequence encodes CASSFVGDGELFF. The chain couples TRBV7-9 to TRBJ2-2; tentatively, D is TRBD1 or TRBD2 (5 bases each). The CDR3 contains 13 residues. Germline V gene data show CDR1 as SEHNR and CDR2 as FQNEAQ (reference sequence). Between the trimmed V and J ends, which lost 3 bases and 7 bases, there was a span of 9 bases.

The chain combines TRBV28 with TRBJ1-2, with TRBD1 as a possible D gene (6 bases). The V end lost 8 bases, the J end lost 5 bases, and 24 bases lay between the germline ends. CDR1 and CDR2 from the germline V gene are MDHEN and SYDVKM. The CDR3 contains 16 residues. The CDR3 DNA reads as TGTGCCAGCGAACCCAATCGGGGGCAAAGGGGATATGGCTACACCTTC. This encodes CASEPNRGQRGYGYTF.

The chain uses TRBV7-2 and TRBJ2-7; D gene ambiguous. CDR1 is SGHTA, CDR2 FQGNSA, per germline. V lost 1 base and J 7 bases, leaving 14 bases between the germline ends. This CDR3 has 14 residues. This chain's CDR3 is CASSLGHQSSEQYV. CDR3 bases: TGTGCCAGCAGCTTAGGACATCAGTCCTCAGAGCAGTACGTC.

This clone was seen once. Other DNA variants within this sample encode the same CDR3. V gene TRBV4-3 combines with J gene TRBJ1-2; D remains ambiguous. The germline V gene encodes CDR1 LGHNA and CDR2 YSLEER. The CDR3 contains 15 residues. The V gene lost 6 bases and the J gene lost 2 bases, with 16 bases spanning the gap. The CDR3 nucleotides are TGCGCCAGCAGTCCCGACCCTGAGGGAAACTATGGCTACACCTTC. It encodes CASSPDPEGNYGYTF.